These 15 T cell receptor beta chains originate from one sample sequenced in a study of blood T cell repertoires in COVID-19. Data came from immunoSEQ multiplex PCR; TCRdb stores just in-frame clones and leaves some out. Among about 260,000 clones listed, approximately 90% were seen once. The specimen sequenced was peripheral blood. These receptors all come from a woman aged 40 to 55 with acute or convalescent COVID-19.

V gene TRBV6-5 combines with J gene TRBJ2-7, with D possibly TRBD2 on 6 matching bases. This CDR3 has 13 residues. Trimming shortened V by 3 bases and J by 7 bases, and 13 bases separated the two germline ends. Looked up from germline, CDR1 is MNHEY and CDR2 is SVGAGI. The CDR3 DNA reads TGTGCCAGCAGTTATTCCGCCCGGGGGGAGCAGTACGTC. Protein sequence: CASSYSARGEQYV.

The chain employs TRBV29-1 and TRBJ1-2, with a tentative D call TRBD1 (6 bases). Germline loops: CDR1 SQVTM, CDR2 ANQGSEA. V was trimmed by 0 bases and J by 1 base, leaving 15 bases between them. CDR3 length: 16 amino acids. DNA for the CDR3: TGCAGCGTTGAAGATCTGGGGGGGGCGGATAACTATGGCTACACCTTC. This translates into CSVEDLGGADNYGYTF.

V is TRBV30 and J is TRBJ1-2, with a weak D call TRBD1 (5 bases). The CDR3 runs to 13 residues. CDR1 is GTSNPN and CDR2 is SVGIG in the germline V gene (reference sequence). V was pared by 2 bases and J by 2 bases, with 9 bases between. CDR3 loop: CAWSQGPNYGYTF. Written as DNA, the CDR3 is TGTGCCTGGAGTCAGGGCCCCAACTATGGCTACACCTTC.

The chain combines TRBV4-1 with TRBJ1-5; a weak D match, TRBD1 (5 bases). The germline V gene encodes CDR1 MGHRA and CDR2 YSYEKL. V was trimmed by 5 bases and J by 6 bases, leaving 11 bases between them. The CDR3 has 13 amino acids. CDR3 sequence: CASSTGDGQPQHF. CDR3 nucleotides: TGCGCCAGCAGCACGGGGGACGGTCAGCCCCAGCATTTT.

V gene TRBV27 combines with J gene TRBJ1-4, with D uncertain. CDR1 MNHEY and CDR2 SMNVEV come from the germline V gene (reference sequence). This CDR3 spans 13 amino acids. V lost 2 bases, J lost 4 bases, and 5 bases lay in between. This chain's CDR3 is CASSLGFNEKLFF. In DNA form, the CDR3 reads TGTGCCAGCAGTTTAGGCTTTAATGAAAAACTGTTTTTT.

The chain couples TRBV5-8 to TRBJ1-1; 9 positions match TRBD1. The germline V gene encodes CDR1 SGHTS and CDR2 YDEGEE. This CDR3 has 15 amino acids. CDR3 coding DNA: TGTGCTACCGACGACAGGGGGTGGGCGAACACTGAAGCTTTCTTT. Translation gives CATDDRGWANTEAFF.

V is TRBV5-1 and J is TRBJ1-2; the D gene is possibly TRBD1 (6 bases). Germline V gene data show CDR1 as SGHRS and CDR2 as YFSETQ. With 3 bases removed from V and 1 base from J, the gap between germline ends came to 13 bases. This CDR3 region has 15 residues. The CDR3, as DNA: TGCGCCAGCAGCTCAGCCTCAGGGGTTAACTATGGCTACACCTTC. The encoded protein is CASSSASGVNYGYTF.

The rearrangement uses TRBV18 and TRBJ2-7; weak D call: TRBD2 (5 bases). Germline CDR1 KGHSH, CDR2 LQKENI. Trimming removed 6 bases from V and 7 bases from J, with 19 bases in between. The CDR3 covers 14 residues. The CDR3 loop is CASSELMREGEQYV. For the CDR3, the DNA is TGTGCCAGCTCCGAGCTTATGCGAGAGGGAGAGCAGTACGTC.

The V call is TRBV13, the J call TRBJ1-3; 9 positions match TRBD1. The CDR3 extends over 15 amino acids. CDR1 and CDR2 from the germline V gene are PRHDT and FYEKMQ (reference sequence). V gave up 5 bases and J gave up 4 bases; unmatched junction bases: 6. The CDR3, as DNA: TGTGCCAGCAGCCCGGGGACAGGGAAAGGAAACACCATATATTTT. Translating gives CASSPGTGKGNTIYF.

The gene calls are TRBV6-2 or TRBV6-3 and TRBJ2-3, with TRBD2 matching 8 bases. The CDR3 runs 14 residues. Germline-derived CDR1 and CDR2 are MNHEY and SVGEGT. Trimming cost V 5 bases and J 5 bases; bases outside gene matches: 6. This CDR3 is CASSHGGALDTQYF. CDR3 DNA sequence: TGTGCCAGCAGTCACGGGGGGGCCTTAGATACGCAGTATTTT.

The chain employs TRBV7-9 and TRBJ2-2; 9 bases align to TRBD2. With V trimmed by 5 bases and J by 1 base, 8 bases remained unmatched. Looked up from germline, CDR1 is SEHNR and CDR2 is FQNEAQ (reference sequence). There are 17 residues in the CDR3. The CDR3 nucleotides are TGTGCCAGCAGCCCAAGCGCGGGGGGGCAGAACACCGGGGAGCTGTTTTTT. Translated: CASSPSAGGQNTGELFF.

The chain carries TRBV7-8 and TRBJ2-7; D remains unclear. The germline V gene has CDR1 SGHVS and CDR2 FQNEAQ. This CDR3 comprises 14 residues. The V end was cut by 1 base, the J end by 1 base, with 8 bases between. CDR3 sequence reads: CASSLVLGSYEQYV. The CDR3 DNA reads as TGTGCCAGCAGCTTAGTACTCGGTTCCTACGAGCAGTACGTC.

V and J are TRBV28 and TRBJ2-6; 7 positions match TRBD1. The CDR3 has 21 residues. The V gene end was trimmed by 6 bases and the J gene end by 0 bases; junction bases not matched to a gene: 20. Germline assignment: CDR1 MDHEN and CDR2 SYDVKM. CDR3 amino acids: CASSPPGQSSSYHSGANVLTF. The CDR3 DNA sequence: TGTGCCAGCAGCCCTCCGGGACAGTCCAGTTCTTACCACTCTGGGGCCAACGTCCTGACTTTC.

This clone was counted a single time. CDR3 loop: CASSSPGGETQYF. Written as DNA, the CDR3 is TGTGCCAGCAGCTCGCCGGGGGGGGAGACCCAGTACTTC. The V and J genes are TRBV5-4 and TRBJ2-5; 8 positions agree with TRBD2. The J segment lost 5 bases and the V segment lost 3 bases, leaving 3 bases of the junction unmatched. Looked up from germline, CDR1 is SGHNT and CDR2 is YYREEE (reference sequence). This CDR3 region has 13 residues.

This chain's CDR3 is CASSWNRANYGYTF. CDR3 DNA sequence: TGTGCCAGCAGCTGGAACAGGGCTAACTATGGCTACACCTTC. V gene TRBV7-2 combines with J gene TRBJ1-2; D is possibly TRBD1 (6 bases). Between the trimmed V and J ends, which lost 4 bases and 0 bases, there was a span of 9 bases. Per the germline V gene, CDR1 is SGHTA and CDR2 is FQGNSA. CDR3 length: 14 amino acids.